These 9 T cell receptor beta chains share one sample of origin, sequenced in a study of cytomegalovirus exposure and HLA in healthy donors. With 60 Vbeta and 13 Jbeta primers, the PCR was carried out. Sequencing was performed with immunoSEQ multiplex PCR; in TCRdb, only in-frame clones are kept and a portion is missing. The repertoire holds around 100,000 clones, approximately 81% seen once, with about 3% in the top ten. The sequencing sample was made of PBMCs. Receptor source: a woman between 18 and 30 years old in good health and CMV-seropositive.

This chain's CDR3 is CASSLAGGPRQYF. The CDR3 bases are TGTGCCAGCTCGCTAGCGGGAGGGCCCAGGCAGTACTTC. This rearrangement joins TRBV7-3 to TRBJ2-7; 12 bases agree with TRBD2. Trimming cost V 8 bases and J 9 bases; bases outside gene matches: 8. CDR3 length: 13 residues. CDR1 and CDR2 (germline): SGHTA, FQGTGA.

The chain links TRBV18 to TRBJ1-5, with D unclear. The V end lost 2 bases, the J end lost 3 bases, and 14 bases lay between the germline ends. The CDR3 is 16 residues long. Germline V gene data show CDR1 as KGHSH and CDR2 as LQKENI. DNA for the CDR3: TGTGCCAGCTCACCAATGGCCAGACTTGTCAATCAGCCCCAGCATTTT. Its protein is CASSPMARLVNQPQHF.

V usage is TRBV25-1 and J usage is TRBJ2-3, with 8 positions matching TRBD1. The length of the CDR3 is 14 residues. CDR1 and CDR2 (germline): MGHDK, SYGVNS. The J segment lost 6 bases and the V segment lost 2 bases, leaving 4 bases of the junction unmatched. CDR3 sequence: CASSEPDRADTQYF. CDR3 coding DNA: TGTGCCAGCAGTGAACCGGACAGGGCGGATACGCAGTATTTT.

V usage is TRBV2 and J usage is TRBJ1-5, with 7 positions matching TRBD1. After removal of 6 bases from V and 1 base from J, the junction contained 6 bases not matched to a gene. In germline, CDR1 is SNHLY, CDR2 FYNNEI. CDR3 size: 15 residues. The CDR3 sequence: CASRGGTMSNQPQHF. DNA for the CDR3: TGTGCCAGCAGAGGGGGCACCATGAGCAATCAGCCCCAGCATTTT.

This chain links TRBV4-1 with TRBJ1-2, with D possibly being TRBD1 (5 bases). The V gene lost 4 bases and the J gene lost 3 bases, with 24 bases spanning the gap. This CDR3 region has 18 residues. The germline V gene has CDR1 MGHRA and CDR2 YSYEKL. CDR3 protein: CASSPTQGLLKNDYGYTF. In nucleotides, the CDR3 is TGCGCCAGCAGCCCCACTCAGGGTTTATTGAAGAACGACTATGGCTACACCTTC.

This chain uses TRBV15 with TRBJ1-5; tentatively, D is TRBD1 (6 bases). Trimming took 1 base from V and 9 from J, leaving 19 bases between them. The CDR3 is 16 amino acids. CDR1 is LNHNV and CDR2 is YYDKDF in the germline V gene (reference sequence). The CDR3 reads CATSRVRDTGLSPQHF. Written as DNA, the CDR3 is TGTGCCACCAGCAGAGTACGGGACACGGGCTTATCGCCCCAGCATTTT.

The chain employs TRBV19 and TRBJ1-5; no firm D call. This CDR3 has 15 residues. Trimming removed 3 bases at V and 4 bases at J, with 13 bases between. Germline V gene data show CDR1 as LNHDA and CDR2 as SQIVND (reference sequence). The CDR3 reads CASSISGITNQPQHF. CDR3 DNA: TGTGCCAGTAGTATTTCGGGGATTACTAATCAGCCCCAGCATTTT.

There are a few counts of this clone. The chain employs TRBV30 and TRBJ1-5; 9 bases map to TRBD1. V lost 4 bases, J lost 9 bases, and 10 bases stayed unmatched. Germline values: CDR1 GTSNPN, CDR2 SVGIG (reference sequence). CDR3 length: 14 amino acids. The CDR3: CAWNIQGAPGPQHF. CDR3 bases: TGTGCCTGGAACATACAGGGGGCCCCAGGGCCCCAGCATTTT.

With regard to this clone: The junction departs from germline at one end; a sequencing error may be responsible. The chain combines TRBV27 with TRBJ1-4, with TRBD1 as a possible D gene (5 bases). The V gene's germline CDR1 is MNHEY and CDR2 SMNVEV (reference sequence). The CDR3 has 17 amino acids. The CDR3 nucleotides are TGTGACAGCAGTTTATACCAGGGAATCACCACTAATGAAAAACTGTTTTTT. Translation: CDSSLYQGITTNEKLFF.